Each of the 10 T cell receptor beta chains below was sequenced from the same sample in a study of metastatic and nonmetastatic thyroid tumors. TCRdb reprocessed the PCR reads using MiXCR. This sample has approximately 24,000 clones, with 15% found just once. Thyroid surgery was performed in patients who had received no treatment beforehand. The sample consisted of blood. These receptors all stem from a female donor with papillary thyroid cancer or a benign thyroid nodule (not recorded which). Some clones in this sample may be carry-over from other donors' samples.

By sample fraction, this clone is medium-sized. The gene calls are TRBV20-1 and TRBJ2-7; D remains unclear. The CDR3 runs 15 residues. Germline CDR1 and CDR2: DFQATT and SNEGSKA (reference sequence). V dropped 4 bases and J dropped 4 bases, with 20 bases sitting between them. CDR3 region: CSATRPGLDRYEQYF. DNA of the CDR3: TGCAGTGCTACCAGACCGGGCCTTGATCGGTACGAGCAGTACTTC.

This clone occurred many times. This clone may be a read error of a much larger clone one base away. Within the sample, other DNA sequences also encode this same CDR3. The chain joins TRBV18 to TRBJ2-6; the D call may be TRBD1 or TRBD2 (5 bases each). Looked up from germline, CDR1 is KGHSH and CDR2 is LQKENI. The CDR3 is 17 residues long. DNA for the CDR3: TGTGCCAGCTCCCCACCGTCAGGGACGTCTGGGGCCAACGTCCTGACTTTC. This translates into CASSPPSGTSGANVLTF.

This clone was picked up a small number of times. The chain joins TRBV10-2 to TRBJ1-2, with a weak D call TRBD1 (6 bases). The germline V gene encodes CDR1 WSHSY and CDR2 SAAADI. The CDR3 consists of 14 residues. V was cut by 5 bases and J by 5 bases, with 15 bases left in between. As DNA, the CDR3 is TGCGCCAGCAGTCCAGGGGTCGGCACGTATGGCTACACCTTC. Its translation: CASSPGVGTYGYTF.

This clone has a count of ten or more. This chain uses TRBV5-4 with TRBJ1-1; TRBD1 might be the D (5 bases). This CDR3 is 16 amino acids long. Germline assignment: CDR1 SGHNT and CDR2 YYREEE (reference sequence). Trimming took off 5 bases at V and 1 base at J, with 18 bases between the two ends. In DNA, the CDR3 is TGTGCCAGCAGTCCCCTCCCAGGACAAAGGAACACTGAAGCTTTCTTT. It is translated as CASSPLPGQRNTEAFF.

This clone was detected ten times or more. This may come from a read error, since a much larger clone is one base off. The same CDR3 arises from other DNA sequences in this sample as well. J is TRBJ2-3 and V is TRBV10-1, with 14 bases identical to TRBD2. The germline V gene encodes CDR1 WNHNN and CDR2 SYGVQD (reference sequence). The CDR3 spans 15 residues. CDR3 loop: CASCGLAGGTDTQYF. In DNA, the CDR3 is TGCGCCAGCTGTGGACTAGCGGGAGGAACAGATACGCAGTATTTC.

By sample fraction, this clone is medium-sized. This chain joins TRBV30 and TRBJ1-2, with a tentative D call TRBD1 (6 bases). CDR3 length: 14 residues. Trimming took off 4 bases at V and 2 bases at J, with 14 bases between the two ends. Per the germline V gene, CDR1 is GTSNPN and CDR2 is SVGIG (reference sequence). The CDR3 nucleotides read TGTGCCTGGACTCCTACAGGGAGCAACTATGGCTACACCTTC. It codes for CAWTPTGSNYGYTF. The entire variable domain, with the rest obtained from reference TRBV30 and TRBJ1-2, is as follows: SQTIHQWPATLVQPVGSPLSLECTVEGTSNPNLYWYRQAAGRGLQLLFYSVGIGQISSEVPQNLSASRPQDRQFILSSKKLLLSDSGFYLCAWTPTGSNYGYTFGSGTRLTVV.

At least ten counts were recorded for this clone. This chain's CDR3 is CASSYGRSGSPYEQYF. The CDR3 nucleotides are TGTGCCAGCAGTTACGGACGTAGTGGGAGTCCGTACGAGCAGTACTTC. This chain links TRBV6-5 with TRBJ2-7; possible D gene TRBD2, 5 bases. Germline lookup yields CDR1 MNHEY and CDR2 SVGAGI. This CDR3 has 16 residues. Trimming stripped 2 bases from V and 4 bases from J, with 18 bases between.

This clone has a count of ten or more. This rearrangement joins TRBV28 to TRBJ2-7, with 9 bases identical to TRBD1. V dropped 5 bases and J dropped 5; count of bases not matched to a gene: 13. The CDR3 has 16 amino acids. Looked up from germline, CDR1 is MDHEN and CDR2 is SYDVKM. CDR3 amino acids: CASSTVRDRDWDEQYF. The CDR3 DNA sequence: TGTGCCAGCAGTACAGTCCGGGACAGGGATTGGGACGAGCAGTACTTC.

This clone was picked up a small number of times. The junction does not match germline at one end; this may be a read error. The rearrangement joins TRBV19 to TRBJ2-7; a weak D match, TRBD2 (5 bases). The CDR3 runs to 12 residues. Germline-derived CDR1 and CDR2 are LNHDA and SQIVND (reference sequence). This CDR3 reads CASSVGVDEKYF. For the CDR3, the DNA is TGTGCCAGTAGTGTCGGGGTTGACGAGAAGTACTTC.

This clone is labeled medium-sized. J is TRBJ1-5 and V is TRBV4-3; D gene uncertain. The CDR3 is 15 residues long. Trimming stripped 0 bases from V and 5 bases from J, with 11 bases between. From germline, CDR1 is LGHNA and CDR2 YSLEER. The DNA of the CDR3 is TGCGCCAGCAGCCAAGATAGCGGGGTTTATCAGCCCCAGCATTTT. This encodes CASSQDSGVYQPQHF.